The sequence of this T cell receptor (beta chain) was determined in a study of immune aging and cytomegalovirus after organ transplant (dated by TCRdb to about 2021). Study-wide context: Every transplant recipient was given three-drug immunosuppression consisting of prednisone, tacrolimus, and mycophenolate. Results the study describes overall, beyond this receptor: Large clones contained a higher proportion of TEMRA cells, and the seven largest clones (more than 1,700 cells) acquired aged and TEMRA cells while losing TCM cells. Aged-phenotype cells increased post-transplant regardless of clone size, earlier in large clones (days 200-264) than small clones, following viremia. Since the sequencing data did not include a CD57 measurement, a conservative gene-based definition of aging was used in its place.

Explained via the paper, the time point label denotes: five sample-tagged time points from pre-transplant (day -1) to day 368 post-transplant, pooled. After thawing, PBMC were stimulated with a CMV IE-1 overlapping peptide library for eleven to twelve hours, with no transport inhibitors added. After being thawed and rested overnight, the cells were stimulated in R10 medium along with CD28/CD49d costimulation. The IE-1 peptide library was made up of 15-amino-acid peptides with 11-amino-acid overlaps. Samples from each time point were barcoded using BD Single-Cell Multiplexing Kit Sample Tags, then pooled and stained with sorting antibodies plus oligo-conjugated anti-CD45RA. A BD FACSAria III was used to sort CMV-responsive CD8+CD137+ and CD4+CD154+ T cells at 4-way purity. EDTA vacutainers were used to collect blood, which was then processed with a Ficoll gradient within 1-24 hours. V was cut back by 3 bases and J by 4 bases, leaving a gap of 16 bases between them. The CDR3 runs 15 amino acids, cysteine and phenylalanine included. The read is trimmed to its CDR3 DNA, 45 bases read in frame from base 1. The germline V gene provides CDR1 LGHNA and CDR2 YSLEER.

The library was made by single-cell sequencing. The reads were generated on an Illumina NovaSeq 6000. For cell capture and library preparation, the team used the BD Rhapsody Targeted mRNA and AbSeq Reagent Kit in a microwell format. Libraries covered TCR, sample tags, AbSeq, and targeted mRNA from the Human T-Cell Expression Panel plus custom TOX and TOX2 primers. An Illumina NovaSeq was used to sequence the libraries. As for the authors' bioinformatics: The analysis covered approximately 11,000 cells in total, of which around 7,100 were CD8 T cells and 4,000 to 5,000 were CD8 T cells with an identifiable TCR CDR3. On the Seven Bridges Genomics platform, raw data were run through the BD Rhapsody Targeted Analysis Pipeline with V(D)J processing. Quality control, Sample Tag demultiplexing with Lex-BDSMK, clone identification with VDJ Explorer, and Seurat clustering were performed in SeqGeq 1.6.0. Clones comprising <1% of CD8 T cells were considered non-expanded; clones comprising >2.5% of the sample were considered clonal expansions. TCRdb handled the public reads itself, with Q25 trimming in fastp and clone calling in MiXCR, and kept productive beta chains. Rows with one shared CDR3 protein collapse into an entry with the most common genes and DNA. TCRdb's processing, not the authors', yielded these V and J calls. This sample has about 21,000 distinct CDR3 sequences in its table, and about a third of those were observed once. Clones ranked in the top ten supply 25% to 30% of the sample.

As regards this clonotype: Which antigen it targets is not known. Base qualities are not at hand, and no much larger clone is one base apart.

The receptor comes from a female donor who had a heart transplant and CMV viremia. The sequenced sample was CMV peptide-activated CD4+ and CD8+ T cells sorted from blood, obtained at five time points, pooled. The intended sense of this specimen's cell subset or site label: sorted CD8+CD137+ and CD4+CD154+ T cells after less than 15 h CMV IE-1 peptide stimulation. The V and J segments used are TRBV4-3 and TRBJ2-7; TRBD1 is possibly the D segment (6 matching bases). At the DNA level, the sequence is TGCGCCAGCAGCCAGGAACGGGACACAGCTTACGAGCAGTACTTC. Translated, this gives CASSQERDTAYEQYF.